One sample yielded the 16 T cell receptor beta chains listed below, sequenced in a study of OX40 agonist ivuxolimab in advanced cancers. The repertoire was sequenced with immunoSEQ multiplex PCR; TCRdb's copy has only in-frame clones and lacks some. The table has about 36,000 clones, around four fifths seen once. The sequences come from CD4+ or CD8+ T cells sorted from blood, collected in a trial of the OX40 agonist ivuxolimab. These receptors originate from an adult with an advanced solid tumor such as melanoma, head and neck, liver or kidney cancer.

V usage is TRBV5-1 and J usage is TRBJ1-1; D is unresolved. The CDR3 loop spans 14 amino acids. Per germline, CDR1 SGHRS and CDR2 YFSETQ. The V and J ends lost 1 base and 5 bases respectively, with 12 bases between them. The CDR3 spells CASSLSGWKTEAFF. CDR3 bases: TGCGCCAGCAGCTTGTCCGGGTGGAAAACTGAAGCTTTCTTT.

The chain combines TRBV21-1 with TRBJ1-4; the table names TRBD1, a call not compared with the DNA. TRBV21-1 is deemed a pseudogene. The CDR3 contains 15 residues. The CDR3, as DNA: TGTGCCAGCAGCCCCACGGCAGGGTCGAATGAAAAACTGTTTTTT. Protein product: CASSPTAGSNEKLFF.

The rearrangement links TRBV15 to TRBJ2-3, with TRBD2 identical over 7 bases. The J segment lost 1 base and the V segment lost 5 bases, leaving 9 bases of the junction unmatched. CDR3 size: 16 residues. Germline CDR1 reads LNHNV; CDR2 reads YYDKDF (reference sequence). The CDR3 sequence: CATSLRRGDRTDTQYF. In DNA, the CDR3 is TGTGCCACCAGCTTACGTCGGGGGGACCGCACAGATACGCAGTATTTT.

The rearrangement uses TRBV27 and TRBJ2-7; weak D call: TRBD1 (5 bases). CDR3 length: 12 amino acids. Trimming removed 7 bases from V and 5 bases from J, with 12 bases in between. Germline V gene sequence: CDR1 MNHEY, CDR2 SMNVEV (reference sequence). DNA for the CDR3: TGTGCCAGCACGGTGGGGCACGACGAGCAGTACTTC. Translating it yields CASTVGHDEQYF.

The chain employs TRBV30 and TRBJ1-1; the D is unclear. This CDR3 comprises 14 residues. Deletions cut 4 bases from V and 0 bases from J, with 12 bases between. Germline V lookup: CDR1 GTSNPN, CDR2 SVGIG (reference sequence). CDR3 coding DNA: TGTGCCTGGAATCCCGGGAGGCTGAACACTGAAGCTTTCTTT. This translates into CAWNPGRLNTEAFF.

As DNA, the CDR3 is TGTGCCAGTAGCTCGGTCGGGACAGGGGCCACCGGGGAGCTGTTTTTT. Its protein product is CASSSVGTGATGELFF. The chain joins TRBV19 to TRBJ2-2; 10 positions match TRBD1. CDR1 and CDR2 (germline): LNHDA, SQIVND (reference sequence). The CDR3 runs 16 residues. After removal of 6 bases from V and 4 bases from J, the junction contained 8 bases not matched to a gene.

The rearrangement uses TRBV6-4 and TRBJ2-1, with D possibly matching TRBD2 (6 bases). CDR3 size: 13 residues. Germline V gene data show CDR1 as MRHNA and CDR2 as SNTAGT. V was pared by 9 bases and J by 9 bases, with 18 bases between. This chain's CDR3 is CASSLHFGSEQFF. CDR3 in DNA: TGTGCCAGTAGCCTCCATTTCGGGAGTGAGCAGTTCTTC.

Points on this clone: A much more abundant neighbour one base away suggests this may be a read error. The chain joins TRBV7-3 to TRBJ2-2; no clear D. Germline loops: CDR1 SGHTA, CDR2 FQGTGA. The V and J ends lost 3 bases and 1 base respectively, with 0 bases between them. This CDR3 has 12 residues. The CDR3 loop is CASSLNTGELFF. The CDR3 DNA reads as TGTGCCAGCAGCTTGAACACCGGGGAGCTGTTTTTT.

This rearrangement joins TRBV28 to TRBJ1-2; D is uncertain. The V gene's germline CDR1 is MDHEN and CDR2 SYDVKM. V was clipped by 5 bases and J by 8 bases, with 18 bases between them. There are 14 residues in the CDR3. CDR3 in DNA: TGTGCCAGCAGTCCCAGCCCTTCGACACTCGGCTACACCTTC. Translated: CASSPSPSTLGYTF.

V and J are TRBV27 and TRBJ2-3; 10 nucleotides align to TRBD2. CDR3 length: 14 amino acids. J lost 5 bases, V lost 6 bases, and 5 bases had no gene match. In germline, CDR1 is MNHEY, CDR2 SMNVEV (reference sequence). The CDR3 DNA sequence: TGTGCCAGCAGCAGGTTAGCGGGGGGAGATACGCAGTATTTT. As protein: CASSRLAGGDTQYF.

The chain uses TRBV19 and TRBJ1-2; D is unresolved. This CDR3 is 14 amino acids long. Looked up from germline, CDR1 is LNHDA and CDR2 is SQIVND (reference sequence). Trimming left V 3 bases short and J 1 base short, with 9 bases between. The CDR3 nucleotides are TGTGCCAGTAGTATCGAAACAGTTAACTATGGCTACACCTTC. This codes for CASSIETVNYGYTF.

This chain joins TRBV7-9 and TRBJ2-1, with D perhaps TRBD2 (5 bases). Trimming removed 3 bases at V and 9 bases at J, with 12 bases between. Germline-derived CDR1 and CDR2 are SEHNR and FQNEAQ (reference sequence). This CDR3 region has 13 residues. CDR3 protein: CASSFASEGEQFF. CDR3 in DNA: TGTGCCAGCAGCTTCGCCAGTGAGGGTGAGCAGTTCTTC.

V is TRBV5-1 and J is TRBJ2-2, with TRBD2 matching over 12 bases. CDR1 is SGHRS and CDR2 is YFSETQ in the germline V gene. V dropped 4 bases and J dropped 7; count of bases not matched to a gene: 23. CDR3 length: 21 residues. The chain's CDR3 is CASSRLTLTLLAGGEIGELFF. Here the CDR3 DNA reads TGCGCCAGCAGCCGTCTCACCCTCACCCTGCTAGCGGGGGGGGAGATCGGGGAGCTGTTTTTT. Looking up the rest from reference TRBV5-1 and TRBJ2-2 gives the full variable domain: KAGVTQTPRYLIKTRGQQVTLSCSPISGHRSVSWYQQTPGQGLQFLFEYFSETQRNKGNFPGRFSGRQFSNSRSEMNVSTLELGDSALYLCASSRLTLTLLAGGEIGELFFGEGSRLTVL.

The rearrangement joins TRBV12-5 to TRBJ2-5; D is unclear. Germline lookup yields CDR1 LGHNT and CDR2 FRNRAP. V lost 6 bases and J lost 4, with 12 bases in between. The CDR3 is 13 residues long. In nucleotides, the CDR3 is TGTGCTAGTGGAGGCCCCCCCTTAGAGACCCAGTACTTC. Its protein is CASGGPPLETQYF.

The gene calls are TRBV4-1 and TRBJ2-1; 8 positions agree with TRBD2. The V gene's germline CDR1 is MGHRA and CDR2 YSYEKL. J gave up 6 bases and V 1 base, and 8 bases lay outside the gene matches. The CDR3 spans 16 residues. As DNA, the CDR3 is TGCGCCAGCAGCCAAGGAGTCGAGCGGGGGTTCAATGAGCAGTTCTTC. This sequence encodes CASSQGVERGFNEQFF.

The chain couples TRBV5-1 to TRBJ2-1; 9 nucleotides match TRBD2. The CDR3 has 16 residues. Germline V gene lookup returns CDR1 SGHRS and CDR2 YFSETQ. V was pared by 3 bases and J by 5 bases, with 9 bases of the junction left unmatched. The CDR3 nucleotides are TGCGCCAGCAGCTCCGTTAGCGGGGGAGCGAACAATGAGCAGTTCTTC. The encoded protein is CASSSVSGGANNEQFF.